These 26 T cell receptor beta chains share one sample of origin, sequenced in a study of spatial heterogeneity in lung cancer. The study's findings and limits: Tracking of tumor mutation counts was seen in expanded intratumoral alpha and beta TCR counts.

These receptors have no known antigen. TCRdb reanalysed the 5' RACE reads using MiXCR and keeps one entry per CDR3 protein. Of about 15,000 distinct CDR3 sequences in the sample, approximately 7.4% were seen once. This sample's time point: sample taken at primary tumor resection. The source material was lung tumor tissue, sampled at surgery. These receptors originate from a male donor with early-stage non-small cell lung cancer.

This clonotype appeared many times. The chain employs TRBV4-1 and TRBJ1-1, with D maybe TRBD1 (6 bases). Trimming left V 2 bases short and J 5 bases short, with 12 bases between. Germline V gives CDR1 MGHRA, CDR2 YSYEKL. This CDR3 contains 14 residues. The DNA for the CDR3 is TGCGCCAGCAGCCAAACCGGGACATTGACTGAAGCTTTCTTT. Encoded protein: CASSQTGTLTEAFF.

This clonotype was counted many times. The chain couples TRBV20-1 to TRBJ2-1; TRBD1 might be the D (5 bases). Germline V gene sequence: CDR1 DFQATT, CDR2 SNEGSKA (reference sequence). V was shortened by 5 bases and J by 3 bases, with 14 bases between the two germline ends. The CDR3 is 14 residues long. The DNA of the CDR3 is TGCAGTGCTTTGACAGTCTCCCACTACAATGAGCAGTTCTTC. Translated: CSALTVSHYNEQFF.

The chain links TRBV6-2 or TRBV6-3 to TRBJ1-1, with a weak D call TRBD1 (6 bases). The CDR3 runs 14 residues. Germline values: CDR1 MNHEY, CDR2 SVGEGT. V gave up 9 bases and J gave up 4 bases, with 18 bases separating them. CDR3 bases: TGTGCCAGTAGGACAGACTTTTTGCTCACTGAAGCTTTCTTT. It encodes CASRTDFLLTEAFF.

This clonotype was observed at least ten times. CDR3 region: CASSPQGGTGQFF. CDR3 nucleotides: TGTGCCAGCAGCCCCCAGGGGGGGACGGGGCAGTTCTTC. J is TRBJ2-1 and V is TRBV4-2; the D gene could be TRBD1 or TRBD2 (7 bases each). Trimming cost V 4 bases and J 12 bases, with 16 bases left between them. Germline V gives CDR1 LGHNA, CDR2 YNFKEQ. This CDR3 region has 13 residues.

The J gene is TRBJ1-5, the V gene TRBV27; D may be TRBD1 (5 bases). The CDR3 is made up of 15 amino acids. Per germline, CDR1 MNHEY and CDR2 SMNVEV (reference sequence). V shed 6 bases and J shed 6 bases, with 18 bases lying between them. CDR3: CASRRVPGYGQPQHF. The CDR3 nucleotides are TGTGCCAGCAGACGGGTCCCAGGGTATGGTCAGCCCCAGCATTTT.

By share, this clonotype ranks as medium-sized. The chain couples TRBV20-1 to TRBJ2-2; D gene uncertain. Germline V gene lookup returns CDR1 DFQATT and CDR2 SNEGSKA (reference sequence). This CDR3 contains 15 residues. The V end was cut by 1 base, the J end by 0 bases, with 9 bases between. The CDR3: CSARAQQTNTGELFF. The DNA for the CDR3 is TGCAGTGCTAGAGCGCAGCAGACGAACACCGGGGAGCTGTTTTTT.

This clonotype was found many times. DNA of the CDR3: TGCAGCGCCATAAGGCAGGGCGACAACAATGAGCAGTTCTTC. Amino acid sequence: CSAIRQGDNNEQFF. This chain links TRBV29-1 with TRBJ2-1; D possibly corresponds to TRBD1 (5 bases). Trimming removed 7 bases at V and 5 bases at J, with 18 bases between. This CDR3 has 14 residues. CDR1 and CDR2 from the germline V gene are SQVTM and ANQGSEA.

The chain has TRBV19 and TRBJ2-2, with 7 positions matching TRBD1. The CDR3 covers 14 residues. CDR1 is LNHDA and CDR2 is SQIVND in the germline V gene (reference sequence). V lost 7 bases and J lost 4; bases outside the gene matches: 6. The CDR3 region has the DNA TGTGCCAGTAAGAGACAGGGCGCCACCGGGGAGCTGTTTTTT. Its protein is CASKRQGATGELFF.

This clonotype was seen many times. The chain recombines TRBV7-9 with TRBJ2-2, with 7 bases matching TRBD1. Germline V gene data show CDR1 as SEHNR and CDR2 as FQNEAQ (reference sequence). Trimming took 5 bases from V and 5 from J; bases not matched to a gene: 11. CDR3 size: 16 residues. The CDR3 DNA is TGTGCCAGCAGCGAACGACAGGGTCCGAGGACCGGGGAGCTGTTTTTT. Translating it yields CASSERQGPRTGELFF.

The rearrangement uses TRBV4-2 and TRBJ1-3, with 8 bases that match TRBD1. J gave up 3 bases and V 4 bases, and 8 bases lay outside the gene matches. The germline V gene encodes CDR1 LGHNA and CDR2 YNFKEQ. This CDR3 has 16 residues. CDR3 amino acids: CASSPSQGAVGNTIYF. The CDR3 DNA sequence: TGTGCCAGCAGCCCCTCCCAGGGGGCGGTTGGAAACACCATATATTTT.

In its sample, this clonotype was seen a few times. J is TRBJ1-6 and V is TRBV2, with 9 bases aligning to TRBD1. The CDR3 is 17 amino acids. Germline assignment: CDR1 SNHLY and CDR2 FYNNEI. The J segment lost 4 bases and the V segment lost 4 bases, leaving 8 bases of the junction unmatched. CDR3 in amino acids: CASSVGQGLRYNSPLHF. Written as DNA, the CDR3 is TGTGCCAGCAGTGTAGGACAGGGGTTACGGTATAATTCACCCCTCCACTTT.

The chain recombines TRBV7-2 with TRBJ1-2; D is perhaps TRBD1 (6 bases). V was trimmed by 6 bases and J by 8 bases, leaving 13 bases between them. This CDR3 has 12 residues. Germline V CDR1 and CDR2: SGHTA, FQGNSA. In DNA form, the CDR3 reads TGTGCCAGCAGTCCTACAGGGTTGGGCTACACCTTC. Amino acids: CASSPTGLGYTF.

This clonotype was picked up a small number of times. The CDR3 here is CASRPFIKFTKNIQYF. Written as DNA, the CDR3 is TGCGCCAGCAGGCCCTTCATAAAGTTTACCAAAAACATTCAGTACTTC. The V gene is TRBV23-1, the J gene TRBJ2-4, with D uncertain. TRBV23-1 has ORF status, its function being uncertain. The CDR3 consists of 16 residues. Deletions cut 6 bases from V and 2 bases from J, with 17 bases between.

This clonotype was observed many times. The chain is built from TRBV6-6 and TRBJ1-6; D remains ambiguous. The germline gives CDR1 MNHNY, CDR2 SVGAGI (reference sequence). This CDR3 comprises 20 residues. Trimming left V 4 bases short and J 9 bases short, with 31 bases between. CDR3 residues: CASSFFRTGVARFGGSPLHF. CDR3 nucleotide sequence: TGTGCCAGCAGTTTCTTCCGGACCGGGGTTGCCCGATTCGGAGGTTCACCCCTCCACTTT.

This clonotype was picked up one time. The chain employs TRBV4-1 and TRBJ1-4, with 10 nucleotides matching TRBD1. The V gene end was trimmed by 2 bases and the J gene end by 7 bases; junction bases not matched to a gene: 4. Germline V lookup: CDR1 MGHRA, CDR2 YSYEKL. The CDR3 loop spans 15 amino acids. The CDR3 spells CASSQSGTGAEKLFF. The CDR3 region has the DNA TGCGCCAGCAGCCAATCCGGGACAGGGGCTGAAAAACTGTTTTTT.

A few counts support this clonotype. The genes are TRBV6-5 and TRBJ1-1, with D possibly being TRBD1 (6 bases). The CDR3 has 11 amino acids. Germline CDR1 is MNHEY and CDR2 is SVGAGI. The V gene lost 6 bases and the J gene lost 10 bases, with 12 bases spanning the gap. The CDR3 bases are TGTGCCAGCAGACTTGACAGGTTAGCTTTCTTT. This gives the protein CASRLDRLAFF.

This clonotype showed up many times. CDR3 DNA sequence: TGTGCCAGCAGCTTCCGGGGCTACTACGAGCAGTACGTC. Protein: CASSFRGYYEQYV. The chain has TRBV5-4 and TRBJ2-7; perhaps D is TRBD1 or TRBD2 (5 bases each). This CDR3 is built from 13 residues. V was cut by 2 bases and J by 3 bases, with 9 bases left in between. CDR1 and CDR2 from the germline V gene are SGHNT and YYREEE (reference sequence).

This clonotype was recorded many times. This sequence joins TRBV20-1 and TRBJ2-1; possibly TRBD2 for D (6 bases). This CDR3 is built from 15 residues. V lost 1 base and J lost 1, with 11 bases in between. Per germline, CDR1 DFQATT and CDR2 SNEGSKA (reference sequence). The CDR3 here is CSARGERESYNEQFF. The CDR3 coding sequence is TGCAGTGCTAGAGGGGAACGGGAGTCCTACAATGAGCAGTTCTTC.

This clonotype showed up many times. The chain recombines TRBV11-2 with TRBJ2-1; 15 bases are a match to TRBD2. J was trimmed by 4 bases and V by 0 bases; bases with no gene match: 7. In germline, CDR1 is SGHAT, CDR2 FQNNGV. This CDR3 is 19 amino acids long. CDR3: CASSLEPGTSGRWYNEQFF. Here the CDR3 DNA reads TGTGCCAGCAGCTTAGAGCCCGGGACTAGCGGGAGGTGGTACAATGAGCAGTTCTTC.

By sample share, this clonotype is medium-sized. This chain links TRBV6-5 with TRBJ1-2; the D is unclear. CDR3 size: 13 residues. Germline CDR1 MNHEY, CDR2 SVGAGI. The V end lost 3 bases, the J end lost 3 bases, and 8 bases lay between the germline ends. This CDR3 reads CASSYLPDYGYTF. CDR3 DNA: TGTGCCAGCAGTTATTTGCCAGACTATGGCTACACCTTC.

In its sample, this clonotype was seen many times. This chain links TRBV20-1 with TRBJ2-3; 11 nucleotides agree with TRBD2. Germline V gene data show CDR1 as DFQATT and CDR2 as SNEGSKA (reference sequence). Unmatched junction bases numbered 13, after V lost 0 bases and J lost 14 bases. The CDR3 covers 15 residues. The CDR3: CSAREGALAGAQVYF. CDR3 DNA sequence: TGCAGTGCTAGAGAAGGAGCACTAGCGGGGGCCCAGGTGTATTTT.

This clonotype was found many times. V is TRBV27 and J is TRBJ2-7; unclear D gene. Germline loops: CDR1 MNHEY, CDR2 SMNVEV (reference sequence). Trimming left V 4 bases short and J 0 bases short, with 10 bases between. The CDR3 has 14 amino acids. CDR3 nucleotides: TGTGCCAGCAGTTACCGCTGGGGCTCCTACGAGCAGTACGTC. It is translated as CASSYRWGSYEQYV.

The chain carries TRBV10-3 and TRBJ2-3; tentative D call: TRBD1 (8 bases). The CDR3 is 18 residues long. Germline CDR1 reads ENHRY; CDR2 reads SYGVKD. The V end lost 3 bases, the J end lost 1 base, and 20 bases lay between the germline ends. The CDR3 nucleotides read TGTGCCATCAGTGAACCCGGAGGGAGGGGACAGGGCACAGATACGCAGTATTTT. This sequence encodes CAISEPGGRGQGTDTQYF.

This clonotype was seen more than once but under ten times. V usage is TRBV20-1 and J usage is TRBJ2-1; the match to TRBD2 covers 11 bases. V lost 6 bases to trimming and J lost 9 bases; unmatched junction nucleotides: 4. The CDR3 is 12 amino acids. Germline CDR1 and CDR2: DFQATT and SNEGSKA (reference sequence). CDR3: CSAQGTSGEQFF. CDR3 in DNA: TGCAGTGCCCAGGGGACTAGCGGTGAGCAGTTCTTC.

This clonotype has just a few counts. The chain employs TRBV20-1 and TRBJ1-5; 8 bases match TRBD1. With 4 bases clipped from V and 0 bases from J, the junction kept 5 bases outside the gene matches. This CDR3 contains 15 residues. The germline CDR1 and CDR2 sequences are DFQATT and SNEGSKA (reference sequence). DNA of the CDR3: TGCAGTGCTATCCAGGGGGCATATAGCAATCAGCCCCAGCATTTT. Its translation: CSAIQGAYSNQPQHF.

This clonotype ranks as medium-sized. V and J are TRBV6-2 or TRBV6-3 and TRBJ1-1; D might be TRBD1 (6 bases). CDR3 length: 13 amino acids. The ends were cut back, 5 bases at V and 4 bases at J, with 11 bases in the middle. Germline-derived CDR1 and CDR2 are MNHEY and SVGEGT. The CDR3 is CASSDRRLTEAFF. The CDR3 DNA reads as TGTGCCAGCAGTGACAGGAGACTCACTGAAGCTTTCTTT.